A selection of T cell receptor beta chains follows, all from one sample in a study of blood T cells in healthy people across ages. TCRdb called the 5' RACE reads again in MiXCR, with one record for every CDR3 protein. This table holds 1.5 million to 2 million distinct CDR3 sequences, around 50% found once. Sequenced material: blood. Source of these receptors: a middle-aged woman in good health. Each CDR3 is given with its conserved first and last residue. Fields, in order: CDR3 DNA, CDR3 protein, clone size, J gene, V gene, D gene. The D gene is left open where the match is weak. Size is omitted from some rows. Given values are once, few, many or a class for expanded clones.

cdr3_nt: TGTGCCAGCAGTGAAGCGCTGGATACGCAGTATTTT
cdr3_aa: CASSEALDTQYF
clone_size: few
j_call: TRBJ2-3
v_call: TRBV2
d_call: .

cdr3_nt: TGTGCCAGCAGCTTCACACCGGCTAGCACAGATACGCAGTATTTT
cdr3_aa: CASSFTPASTDTQYF
clone_size: few
j_call: TRBJ2-3
v_call: TRBV9
d_call: .

cdr3_nt: TGTGCCAGCAGCTTAGCCGCGACTAGGCGCACAGATACGCAGTATTTT
cdr3_aa: CASSLAATRRTDTQYF
clone_size: .
j_call: TRBJ2-3
v_call: TRBV7-2
d_call: .

cdr3_nt: TGTGCCAGCAGTGTGGTCGAGCAGTTCTTC
cdr3_aa: CASSVVEQFF
clone_size: few
j_call: TRBJ2-1
v_call: TRBV2
d_call: .

cdr3_nt: TGTGCCAGCACCGAATGGGCCCGGGGAGGCCAATATGGCTACACCTTC
cdr3_aa: CASTEWARGGQYGYTF
clone_size: .
j_call: TRBJ1-2
v_call: TRBV6-1
d_call: .

cdr3_nt: TGTGCCAGCAGTTACGGAGAGGGCTACAACGAGCAGTACTTC
cdr3_aa: CASSYGEGYNEQYF
clone_size: .
j_call: TRBJ2-7
v_call: TRBV6-6
d_call: .

cdr3_nt: TGCAGCGTTGAATTAGGACAGGGGAGGGTTGATACGCAGTATTTT
cdr3_aa: CSVELGQGRVDTQYF
clone_size: .
j_call: TRBJ2-3
v_call: TRBV29-1
d_call: TRBD1

cdr3_nt: TGTGCCAGCAGCGTGTCGATGTCTATAACCGGGACAGGCTACACCTTC
cdr3_aa: CASSVSMSITGTGYTF
clone_size: .
j_call: TRBJ1-2
v_call: TRBV7-2
d_call: .

cdr3_nt: TGTGCCGGCAGTGAAGCGCAGGGCGGCAATCAGCCCCAGCATTTT
cdr3_aa: CAGSEAQGGNQPQHF
clone_size: .
j_call: TRBJ1-5
v_call: TRBV6-1
d_call: .

cdr3_nt: TGTGCCAGCAGTTCCTCAACTGACACTAGCGGTGCCACAGATACGCAGTATTTT
cdr3_aa: CASSSSTDTSGATDTQYF
clone_size: .
j_call: TRBJ2-3
v_call: TRBV27
d_call: TRBD2

cdr3_nt: TGTGCCAGCAGTGACTCCGAAGAGACCCAGTACTTC
cdr3_aa: CASSDSEETQYF
clone_size: .
j_call: TRBJ2-5
v_call: TRBV28
d_call: .

cdr3_nt: TGTGCCAGCCGCCCTGAGGCCCGGGCCGTTGAGCAGTACTTC
cdr3_aa: CASRPEARAVEQYF
clone_size: few
j_call: TRBJ2-7
v_call: TRBV27
d_call: .

cdr3_nt: TGTGCCTCCGGGGACGGCACAGATACGCAGTATTTT
cdr3_aa: CASGDGTDTQYF
clone_size: few
j_call: TRBJ2-3
v_call: TRBV11-2
d_call: .

cdr3_nt: TGTGCCAGCAGTTACTGGGGCTCTAGCGGGGGGGATCCATCTACAGATACGCAGTATTTT
cdr3_aa: CASSYWGSSGGDPSTDTQYF
clone_size: few
j_call: TRBJ2-3
v_call: TRBV6-5
d_call: TRBD2

cdr3_nt: TGTGCCAGCAAGGACAATAGAGCGGAACAGCCCCAGCATTTT
cdr3_aa: CASKDNRAEQPQHF
clone_size: .
j_call: TRBJ1-5
v_call: TRBV6-2/TRBV6-3
d_call: .

cdr3_nt: TGTGCCAGCAGCTTAGCCCCGGGTCTCCCGAACGAGCAGTACTTC
cdr3_aa: CASSLAPGLPNEQYF
clone_size: .
j_call: TRBJ2-7
v_call: TRBV7-9
d_call: .

cdr3_nt: TGTGCCAGCAGCTATCGAGCCCTAGACAATGAGCAGTTCTTC
cdr3_aa: CASSYRALDNEQFF
clone_size: few
j_call: TRBJ2-1
v_call: TRBV7-2
d_call: .

cdr3_nt: TGTGCCAGCAGCAAAGGACAGTCAGTCTATGGCTACACCTTC
cdr3_aa: CASSKGQSVYGYTF
clone_size: .
j_call: TRBJ1-2
v_call: TRBV21-1
d_call: .

cdr3_nt: TGCAGCGTTGAAGATCTCGCGGGTGAAGCAGATACGCAGTATTTT
cdr3_aa: CSVEDLAGEADTQYF
clone_size: .
j_call: TRBJ2-3
v_call: TRBV29-1
d_call: .

cdr3_nt: TGTGCCTGCTCACCACTGGGGTCCCCTAGCTCTGGGGCCAACGTCCTGACTTTC
cdr3_aa: CACSPLGSPSSGANVLTF
clone_size: .
j_call: TRBJ2-6
v_call: TRBV18
d_call: .

cdr3_nt: TGCAGTGCTCGAATACTAGCGGGGGTCTCCTACAATGAGCAGTACTTC
cdr3_aa: CSARILAGVSYNEQYF
clone_size: .
j_call: TRBJ2-7
v_call: TRBV20-1
d_call: TRBD2

cdr3_nt: TGTGCCAGCAGTGAAGCTGGACAGGGGCAGGCTACAGATACGCAGTATTTT
cdr3_aa: CASSEAGQGQATDTQYF
clone_size: .
j_call: TRBJ2-3
v_call: TRBV6-1
d_call: TRBD1

cdr3_nt: TGCAGTGCCAGGGGGGAGCGGGGGATCTCCTACGAGCAGTACTTC
cdr3_aa: CSARGERGISYEQYF
clone_size: .
j_call: TRBJ2-7
v_call: TRBV20-1
d_call: .

cdr3_nt: TGTGCCAGCAGTGACCCCGGTCGTGAAGCTTTCTTT
cdr3_aa: CASSDPGREAFF
clone_size: .
j_call: TRBJ1-1
v_call: TRBV25-1
d_call: .

cdr3_nt: TGCAGTGCTGGACTAGCGCAAGAGACCCAGTACTTC
cdr3_aa: CSAGLAQETQYF
clone_size: .
j_call: TRBJ2-5
v_call: TRBV20-1
d_call: TRBD2

cdr3_nt: TGTGCCAGCAGCCAAGATGAAAGGCCAGGGGCGAATGAGCAGTTCTTC
cdr3_aa: CASSQDERPGANEQFF
clone_size: .
j_call: TRBJ2-1
v_call: TRBV3-1
d_call: .

cdr3_nt: TGCAGCACTCAATCTGGGTACGACACAGATACGCAGTATTTT
cdr3_aa: CSTQSGYDTDTQYF
clone_size: few
j_call: TRBJ2-3
v_call: TRBV29-1
d_call: .

cdr3_nt: TGTGCCACCAGTGTGGTGAACACCGGGGAGCTGTTTTTT
cdr3_aa: CATSVVNTGELFF
clone_size: .
j_call: TRBJ2-2
v_call: TRBV24-1
d_call: .

cdr3_nt: TGTGCCAGCGGCACCTGGGACAGTCTCTACGAGCAGTACTTC
cdr3_aa: CASGTWDSLYEQYF
clone_size: few
j_call: TRBJ2-7
v_call: TRBV28
d_call: TRBD1

cdr3_nt: TGCAGCGTTCCTGGCGGAGGGGGCGCTTACGAGCAGTACTTC
cdr3_aa: CSVPGGGGAYEQYF
clone_size: few
j_call: TRBJ2-7
v_call: TRBV29-1
d_call: .

cdr3_nt: TGTGCCAGCAGTCTTGGACAGGGACGAGCTTTCTTT
cdr3_aa: CASSLGQGRAFF
clone_size: .
j_call: TRBJ1-1
v_call: TRBV28
d_call: TRBD1

cdr3_nt: TGTGCCAGCAGCCAAGGTCCTCAGGGGGAAGCTTTCTTT
cdr3_aa: CASSQGPQGEAFF
clone_size: few
j_call: TRBJ1-1
v_call: TRBV4-2
d_call: .

cdr3_nt: TGTGCCAGCAGCATAACAGGGGGCAGGGAGACCCAGTACTTC
cdr3_aa: CASSITGGRETQYF
clone_size: many
j_call: TRBJ2-5
v_call: TRBV7-8
d_call: TRBD1

cdr3_nt: TGCGCCAGCAGCCGGGGGGAGCAAGAGACCCAGTACTTC
cdr3_aa: CASSRGEQETQYF
clone_size: many
j_call: TRBJ2-5
v_call: TRBV5-1
d_call: TRBD2

cdr3_nt: TGTGCCAGCAGTTACTCAACAGGGGGCCCCTACGAGCAGTACTTC
cdr3_aa: CASSYSTGGPYEQYF
clone_size: few
j_call: TRBJ2-7
v_call: TRBV6-5
d_call: TRBD1

cdr3_nt: TGCGCCAGCCGGACAGGCTGGTCCCAACATGAAAAACTGTTTTTT
cdr3_aa: CASRTGWSQHEKLFF
clone_size: few
j_call: TRBJ1-4
v_call: TRBV5-1
d_call: TRBD1

cdr3_nt: TGTGCCAGCAGCTTTATCGACTCGTTATCCCCAGATACGCAGTATTTT
cdr3_aa: CASSFIDSLSPDTQYF
clone_size: .
j_call: TRBJ2-3
v_call: TRBV7-8
d_call: .

cdr3_nt: TGTGCCAGCAGCCAAGATAGCGACACCAGCTATGGCTACACCTTC
cdr3_aa: CASSQDSDTSYGYTF
clone_size: .
j_call: TRBJ1-2
v_call: TRBV4-2
d_call: .

cdr3_nt: TGTGCCAGCTCACCACGGGAGGGTACAGGAGAGACCCAGTACTTC
cdr3_aa: CASSPREGTGETQYF
clone_size: once
j_call: TRBJ2-5
v_call: TRBV18
d_call: TRBD2

cdr3_nt: TGTGCCAGCAGCCAAGATAAGGGACAGGGACATGGCTACACCTTC
cdr3_aa: CASSQDKGQGHGYTF
clone_size: .
j_call: TRBJ1-2
v_call: TRBV3-1
d_call: TRBD1

cdr3_nt: TGTGCCATCAGTGAGGCCGGCAGTTTTTATCAGCCCCAGCATTTT
cdr3_aa: CAISEAGSFYQPQHF
clone_size: .
j_call: TRBJ1-5
v_call: TRBV10-3
d_call: .

cdr3_nt: TGCAGTGCTAGAGACAATTGGGACAGGGGAGGTGCTGGCTACACCTTC
cdr3_aa: CSARDNWDRGGAGYTF
clone_size: few
j_call: TRBJ1-2
v_call: TRBV20-1
d_call: TRBD1

cdr3_nt: TGTGCTAGTGAAAGGGGCCGGGCAACTAATGAAAAACTGTTTTTT
cdr3_aa: CASERGRATNEKLFF
clone_size: .
j_call: TRBJ1-4
v_call: TRBV12-5
d_call: .

cdr3_nt: TGCGCCAGCAGCTTGGCCCAGGGGGCGGTCAATGAGCAGTACTTC
cdr3_aa: CASSLAQGAVNEQYF
clone_size: .
j_call: TRBJ2-5
v_call: TRBV5-1
d_call: TRBD1

cdr3_nt: TGTGCCAGCAGCGGACCCCCGGGACTAGCGGGTTTATCAGAGACCCAGTACTTC
cdr3_aa: CASSGPPGLAGLSETQYF
clone_size: .
j_call: TRBJ2-5
v_call: TRBV3-1
d_call: TRBD2

cdr3_nt: TGTGCCAGCAGTCACCTCGGGACAGACTATGGCTACACCTTC
cdr3_aa: CASSHLGTDYGYTF
clone_size: .
j_call: TRBJ1-2
v_call: TRBV6-5
d_call: TRBD1

cdr3_nt: TGCAGTGCTAGAGGATTTAGGACTAGTCTGGGATATGAGCAGTTCTTC
cdr3_aa: CSARGFRTSLGYEQFF
clone_size: .
j_call: TRBJ2-1
v_call: TRBV20-1
d_call: TRBD2

cdr3_nt: TGCAGTGCTAGAGCCGCGGGGGACTACAATGAGCAGTTCTTC
cdr3_aa: CSARAAGDYNEQFF
clone_size: .
j_call: TRBJ2-1
v_call: TRBV20-1
d_call: TRBD2

cdr3_nt: TGTGCCACCAGTGATTTGGGAGCGGGGGGCCTTCAAACGCAGTATTTT
cdr3_aa: CATSDLGAGGLQTQYF
clone_size: .
j_call: TRBJ2-3
v_call: TRBV24-1
d_call: TRBD2

cdr3_nt: TGTGCCAGCAGCCTCGGGATGGCAGGCTACACCTTC
cdr3_aa: CASSLGMAGYTF
clone_size: few
j_call: TRBJ1-2
v_call: TRBV12-3/TRBV12-4
d_call: .

cdr3_nt: TGTGCCAGCAGCCAAACAGGGAGTAGTCTTACTTTCTTT
cdr3_aa: CASSQTGSSLTFF
clone_size: .
j_call: TRBJ1-1
v_call: TRBV28
d_call: .

cdr3_nt: TGCGCCAGCAGCGCTGGAGGGACTAGCCGGGAGACCCAGTACTTC
cdr3_aa: CASSAGGTSRETQYF
clone_size: .
j_call: TRBJ2-5
v_call: TRBV5-1
d_call: TRBD2

cdr3_nt: TGCAGTGCATCGGGACTAGCGGGACACCCAGATACGCAGTATTTT
cdr3_aa: CSASGLAGHPDTQYF
clone_size: .
j_call: TRBJ2-3
v_call: TRBV20-1
d_call: TRBD2

cdr3_nt: TGTGCCAGCAGCCTGGACGGGGAAACCTACGAGCAGTACTTC
cdr3_aa: CASSLDGETYEQYF
clone_size: .
j_call: TRBJ2-7
v_call: TRBV6-2/TRBV6-3
d_call: .

cdr3_nt: TGTGCCAGCAGCTTGGGATTGGGCGGGGCCAACGTCCTGACTTTC
cdr3_aa: CASSLGLGGANVLTF
clone_size: once
j_call: TRBJ2-6
v_call: TRBV5-6
d_call: .

cdr3_nt: TGTGCCAGCAGCTTTCGCGGTAGCGGGAACAATGAGCAGTTCTTC
cdr3_aa: CASSFRGSGNNEQFF
clone_size: .
j_call: TRBJ2-1
v_call: TRBV7-2
d_call: TRBD2

cdr3_nt: TGTGCCAGCAGCTTAGTTTCCGGGGACCCCAACAGGGAGACCCAGTACTTC
cdr3_aa: CASSLVSGDPNRETQYF
clone_size: few
j_call: TRBJ2-5
v_call: TRBV11-2
d_call: .

cdr3_nt: TGTGCCAGCAGCTTAGGTTTTGAGGGGGCAGATACGCGGTATTTT
cdr3_aa: CASSLGFEGADTRYF
clone_size: .
j_call: TRBJ2-3
v_call: TRBV7-9
d_call: TRBD1

cdr3_nt: TGTGCCAGCAGTGCCCGAACAGGGGGCGTCTCTGGGGCCAACGTCCTGACTTTC
cdr3_aa: CASSARTGGVSGANVLTF
clone_size: .
j_call: TRBJ2-6
v_call: TRBV6-4
d_call: TRBD1

cdr3_nt: TGTGCCAGCAGTTCGCCTCAGAGTCTAGCCAAAAACATTCAGTACTTC
cdr3_aa: CASSSPQSLAKNIQYF
clone_size: few
j_call: TRBJ2-4
v_call: TRBV6-5
d_call: .